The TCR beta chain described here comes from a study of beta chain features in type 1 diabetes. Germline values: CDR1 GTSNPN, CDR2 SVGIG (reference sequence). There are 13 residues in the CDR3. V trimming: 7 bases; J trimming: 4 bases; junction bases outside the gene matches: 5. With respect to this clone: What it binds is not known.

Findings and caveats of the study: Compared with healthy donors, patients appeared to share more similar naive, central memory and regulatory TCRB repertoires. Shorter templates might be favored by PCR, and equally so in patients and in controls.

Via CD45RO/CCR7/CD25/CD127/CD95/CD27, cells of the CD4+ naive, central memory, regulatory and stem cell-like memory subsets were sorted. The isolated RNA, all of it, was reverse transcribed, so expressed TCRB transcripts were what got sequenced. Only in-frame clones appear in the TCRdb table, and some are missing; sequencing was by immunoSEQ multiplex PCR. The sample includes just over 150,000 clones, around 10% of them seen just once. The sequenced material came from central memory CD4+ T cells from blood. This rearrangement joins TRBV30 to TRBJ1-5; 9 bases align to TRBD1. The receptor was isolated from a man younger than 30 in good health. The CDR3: CASGGTGNQPQHF. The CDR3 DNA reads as TGTGCCTCGGGGGGGACAGGGAATCAGCCCCAGCATTTT.